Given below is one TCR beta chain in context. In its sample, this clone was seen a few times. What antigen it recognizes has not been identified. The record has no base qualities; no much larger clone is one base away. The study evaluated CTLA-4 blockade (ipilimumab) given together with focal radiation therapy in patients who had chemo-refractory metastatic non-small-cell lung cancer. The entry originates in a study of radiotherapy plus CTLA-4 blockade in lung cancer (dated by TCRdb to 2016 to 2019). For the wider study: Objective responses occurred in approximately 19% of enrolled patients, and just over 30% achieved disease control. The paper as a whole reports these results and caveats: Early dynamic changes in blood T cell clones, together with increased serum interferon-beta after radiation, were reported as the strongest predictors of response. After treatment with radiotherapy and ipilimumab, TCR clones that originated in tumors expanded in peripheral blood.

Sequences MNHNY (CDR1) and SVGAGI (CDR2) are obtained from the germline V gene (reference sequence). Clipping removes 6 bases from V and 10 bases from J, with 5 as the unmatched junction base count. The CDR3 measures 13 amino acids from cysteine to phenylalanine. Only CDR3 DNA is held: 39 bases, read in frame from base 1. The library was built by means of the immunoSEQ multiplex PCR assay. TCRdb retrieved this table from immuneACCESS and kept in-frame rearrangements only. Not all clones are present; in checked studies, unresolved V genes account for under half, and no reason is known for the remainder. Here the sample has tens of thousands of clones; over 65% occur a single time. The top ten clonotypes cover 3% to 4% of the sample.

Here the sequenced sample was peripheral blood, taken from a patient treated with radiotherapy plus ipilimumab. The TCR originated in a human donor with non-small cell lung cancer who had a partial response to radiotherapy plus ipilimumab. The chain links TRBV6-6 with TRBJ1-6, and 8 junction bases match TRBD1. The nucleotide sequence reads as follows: TGTGCCAGCAGGATACAGGGGGTGTCACCCCTCCACTTT. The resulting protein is CASRIQGVSPLHF.